These T cell receptor beta chains were read from a single sample in a study of vaccination and CD4 T cells after COVID-19. For these receptors, no antigen is known. TCRdb re-called the PCR reads through MiXCR, storing one row per CDR3 protein. Counted here are around 20,000 distinct CDR3 sequences, roughly 40% occurring once; the ten biggest clones make up around 20%. The specimen was CD4+ T cells from blood, cultured in vitro, collected before SARS-CoV-2 vaccination. These TCRs come from a human donor who received a COVID-19 vaccine. The CDR3 runs from the conserved cysteine through the conserved F or W. A D gene is named only where the DNA matches it firmly. A row's size may be missing; if present it is once, few, many or a size class.

j_call,clone_size,d_call,v_call,cdr3_aa,cdr3_nt
TRBJ1-1,.,TRBD1,TRBV29-1,CSASQGRDPILNTEAFF,TGCAGCGCCTCACAGGGGAGAGATCCTATCTTGAACACTGAAGCTTTCTTT
TRBJ2-3,.,.,TRBV2,CASSTEATDTQYF,TGTGCCAGCAGTACGGAGGCTACAGATACGCAGTATTTT
TRBJ1-3,.,.,TRBV20-1,CSCSSASGNTIYF,TGCAGTTGCAGTTCGGCCTCTGGAAACACCATATATTTT
TRBJ1-1,few,.,TRBV10-3,CAISGGGTTEAFF,TGTGCCATCAGTGGGGGGGGGACCACTGAAGCTTTCTTT
TRBJ2-5,.,.,TRBV21-1,CASSTTRGASGGAVQETQYF,TGTGCCAGTAGCACGACGAGGGGGGCTAGCGGGGGGGCCGTACAAGAGACCCAGTACTTC
TRBJ2-3,few,TRBD1,TRBV2,CATVEDRVTDTQYF,TGTGCCACGGTGGAGGACAGGGTCACAGATACGCAGTATTTT
TRBJ2-3,.,.,TRBV27,CASSRRVNTDTQYF,TGTGCCAGCAGTCGAAGGGTCAACACAGATACGCAGTATTTT
TRBJ1-2,few,TRBD1,TRBV4-1,CASSQVRPGQGGGYGYTF,TGCGCCAGCAGCCAAGTCAGGCCCGGACAGGGGGGAGGCTATGGCTACACCTTC
TRBJ1-2,few,.,TRBV5-1,CASSLALEGGGYTF,TGCGCCAGCAGCTTGGCTTTGGAAGGAGGGGGCTACACCTTC
TRBJ2-3,.,.,TRBV5-6,CVSRPFSHTDTQYF,TGTGTCAGCAGGCCGTTTAGCCACACAGATACGCAGTATTTT
TRBJ2-7,.,.,TRBV27,CASRMGRGSHEQYF,TGTGCCAGCAGAATGGGCAGGGGCAGCCACGAGCAGTACTTC
TRBJ2-2,.,.,TRBV5-5,CASSLVSHREAGELFF,TGTGCCAGCAGCTTGGTCTCTCACAGGGAAGCCGGGGAGCTGTTTTTT
TRBJ2-3,few,.,TRBV6-1,CASRLGGGSDTQYF,TGTGCCAGCCGCCTCGGGGGAGGTTCAGATACGCAGTATTTT
TRBJ1-2,few,.,TRBV2,CASPRVTTGGYTF,TGTGCCAGCCCTCGAGTAACAACCGGTGGCTACACCTTC
TRBJ2-1,.,.,TRBV27,CATLIGTWQEGNNEQFF,TGTGCCACCCTTATTGGGACCTGGCAAGAAGGGAACAATGAGCAGTTCTTC
TRBJ2-3,.,.,TRBV7-2,CASSRQLTSTDTQYF,TGTGCCAGCAGCCGACAACTGACGAGCACAGATACGCAGTATTTT
TRBJ2-5,few,TRBD2,TRBV20-1,CSARRSSGVGETQYF,TGCAGTGCTAGAAGGTCTAGCGGGGTGGGTGAGACCCAGTACTTC